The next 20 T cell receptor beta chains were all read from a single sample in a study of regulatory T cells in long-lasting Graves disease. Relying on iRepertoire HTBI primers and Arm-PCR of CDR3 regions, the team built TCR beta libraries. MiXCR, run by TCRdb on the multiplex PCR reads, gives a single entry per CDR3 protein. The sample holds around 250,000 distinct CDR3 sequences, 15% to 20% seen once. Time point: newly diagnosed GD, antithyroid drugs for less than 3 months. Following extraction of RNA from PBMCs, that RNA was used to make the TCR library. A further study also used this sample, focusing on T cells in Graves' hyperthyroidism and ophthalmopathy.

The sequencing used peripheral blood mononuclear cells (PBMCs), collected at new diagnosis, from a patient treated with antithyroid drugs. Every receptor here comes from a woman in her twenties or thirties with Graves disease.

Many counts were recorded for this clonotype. As DNA, the CDR3 is TGTGCCAGCAGTGAAGGGGGGACAGTAAATGAAAAACTGTTTTTT. This translates into CASSEGGTVNEKLFF. The chain links TRBV6-1 to TRBJ1-4, with TRBD1 matching over 7 bases. Germline V gene data show CDR1 as MNHNS and CDR2 as SASEGT. This CDR3 region has 15 residues. Trimming took 1 base from V and 5 from J; bases not matched to a gene: 4.

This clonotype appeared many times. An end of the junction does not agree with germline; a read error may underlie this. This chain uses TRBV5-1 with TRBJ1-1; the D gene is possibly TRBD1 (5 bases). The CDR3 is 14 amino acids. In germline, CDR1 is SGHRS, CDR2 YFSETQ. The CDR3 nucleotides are TGTGCCAGCAGCTTAGAGGGGAATCGCGGCCGAGCTTTCTTT. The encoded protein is CASSLEGNRGRAFF.

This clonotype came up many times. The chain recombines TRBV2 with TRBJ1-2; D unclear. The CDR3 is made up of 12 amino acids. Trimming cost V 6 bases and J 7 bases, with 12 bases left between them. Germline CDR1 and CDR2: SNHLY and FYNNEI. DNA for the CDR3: TGTGCCAGCAGCTACGATTGGAGTGGCTACACCTTC. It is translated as CASSYDWSGYTF.

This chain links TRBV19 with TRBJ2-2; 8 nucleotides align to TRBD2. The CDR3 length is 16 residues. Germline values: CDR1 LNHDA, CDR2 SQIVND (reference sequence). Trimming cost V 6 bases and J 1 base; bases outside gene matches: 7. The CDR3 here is CASREGGGKNTGELFF. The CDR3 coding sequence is TGTGCCAGTAGGGAGGGCGGGGGGAAGAACACCGGGGAGCTGTTTTTT.

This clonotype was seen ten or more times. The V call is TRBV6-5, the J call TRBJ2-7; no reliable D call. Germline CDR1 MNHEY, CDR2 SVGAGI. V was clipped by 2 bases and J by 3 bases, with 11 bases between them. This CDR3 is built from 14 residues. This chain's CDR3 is CASSYNTASYEQYF. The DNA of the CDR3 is TGTGCCAGCAGTTACAATACAGCCAGCTACGAGCAGTACTTC.

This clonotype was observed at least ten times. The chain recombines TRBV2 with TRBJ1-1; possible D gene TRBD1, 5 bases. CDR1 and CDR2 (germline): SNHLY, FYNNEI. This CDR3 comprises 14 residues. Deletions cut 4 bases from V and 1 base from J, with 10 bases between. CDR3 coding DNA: TGTGCCAGCAGTGTAAAAGGGGAGAACACTGAAGCTTTCTTT. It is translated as CASSVKGENTEAFF.

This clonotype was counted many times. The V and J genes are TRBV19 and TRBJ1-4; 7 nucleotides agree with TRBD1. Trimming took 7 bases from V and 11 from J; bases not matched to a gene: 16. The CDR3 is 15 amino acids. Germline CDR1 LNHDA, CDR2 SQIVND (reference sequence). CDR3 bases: TGTGCCAGTACCCTCGGGGGGACAGCGACGCGTAAACTGTTTTTT. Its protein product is CASTLGGTATRKLFF.

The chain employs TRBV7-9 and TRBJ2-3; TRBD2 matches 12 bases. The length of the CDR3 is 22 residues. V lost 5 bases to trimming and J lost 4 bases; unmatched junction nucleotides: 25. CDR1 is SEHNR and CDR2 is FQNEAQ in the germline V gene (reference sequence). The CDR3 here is CASSPQWDTASSGGAGADTQYF. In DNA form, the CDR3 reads TGTGCCAGCAGCCCCCAGTGGGACACCGCATCTAGCGGGGGGGCCGGGGCAGATACGCAGTATTTT.

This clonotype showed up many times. The CDR3 is CASSENRNYGYTF. The CDR3 bases are TGTGCCAGCAGTGAGAACCGAAACTATGGCTACACCTTC. The chain links TRBV6-1 to TRBJ1-2; D is unclear. Germline CDR1 is MNHNS and CDR2 is SASEGT. V lost 3 bases and J 2 bases, leaving 7 bases between the germline ends. The length of the CDR3 is 13 residues.

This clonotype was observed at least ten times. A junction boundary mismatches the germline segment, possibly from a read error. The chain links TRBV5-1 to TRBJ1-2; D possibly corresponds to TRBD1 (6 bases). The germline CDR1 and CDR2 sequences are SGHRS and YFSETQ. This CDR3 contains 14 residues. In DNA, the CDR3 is TGTGCCAGCAGCTACCGACAGGATCCATATGGCTACACCTTC. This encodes CASSYRQDPYGYTF.

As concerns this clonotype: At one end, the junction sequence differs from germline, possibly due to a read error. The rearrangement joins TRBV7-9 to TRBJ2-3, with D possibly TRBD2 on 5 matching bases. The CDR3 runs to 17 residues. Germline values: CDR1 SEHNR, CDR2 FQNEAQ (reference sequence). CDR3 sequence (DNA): TGTGGCAGCAGCTTCCTCGTCGGGGTTTTGGGCACAGATACGCAGTATTTT. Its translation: CGSSFLVGVLGTDTQYF.

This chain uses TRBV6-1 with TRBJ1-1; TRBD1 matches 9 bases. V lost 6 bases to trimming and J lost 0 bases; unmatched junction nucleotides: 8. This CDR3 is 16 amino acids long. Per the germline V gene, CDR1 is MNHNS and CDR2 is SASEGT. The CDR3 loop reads CASRRGGTGMNTEAFF. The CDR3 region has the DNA TGTGCCAGCAGGAGGGGCGGGACAGGGATGAACACTGAAGCTTTCTTT.

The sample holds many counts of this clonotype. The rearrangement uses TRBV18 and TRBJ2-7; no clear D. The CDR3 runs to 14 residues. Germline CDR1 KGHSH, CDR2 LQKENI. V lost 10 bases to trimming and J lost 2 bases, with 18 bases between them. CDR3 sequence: CATRALPGAYEQYF. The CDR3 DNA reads TGTGCCACCCGTGCCCTTCCTGGCGCCTACGAGCAGTACTTC.

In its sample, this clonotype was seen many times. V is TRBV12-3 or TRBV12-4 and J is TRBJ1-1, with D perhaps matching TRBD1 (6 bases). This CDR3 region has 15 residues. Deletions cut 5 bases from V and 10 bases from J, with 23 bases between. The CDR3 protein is CASSTEGGQDGGAFF. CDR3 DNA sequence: TGTGCCAGCAGTACCGAGGGGGGCCAGGATGGTGGAGCTTTCTTT.

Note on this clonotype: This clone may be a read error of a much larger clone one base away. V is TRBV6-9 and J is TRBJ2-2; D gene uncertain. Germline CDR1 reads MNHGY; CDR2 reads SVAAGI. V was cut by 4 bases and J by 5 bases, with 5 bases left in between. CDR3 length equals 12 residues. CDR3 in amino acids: CASSCRTGELFF. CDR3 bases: TGTGCCAGCAGTTGCCGTACCGGGGAGCTGTTTTTT.

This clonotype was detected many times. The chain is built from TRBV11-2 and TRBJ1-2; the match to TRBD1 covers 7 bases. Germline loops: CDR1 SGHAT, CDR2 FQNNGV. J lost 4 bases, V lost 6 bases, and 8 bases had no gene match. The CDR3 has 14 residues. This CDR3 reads CASSPTGDGYGYTF. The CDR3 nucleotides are TGTGCCAGCAGTCCCACAGGGGACGGCTATGGCTACACCTTC.

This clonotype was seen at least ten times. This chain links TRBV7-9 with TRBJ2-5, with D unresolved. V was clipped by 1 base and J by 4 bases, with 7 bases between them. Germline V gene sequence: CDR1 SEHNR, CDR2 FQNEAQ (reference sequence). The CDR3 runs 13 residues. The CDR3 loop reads CASSLDLAETQYF. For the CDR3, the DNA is TGTGCCAGCAGCTTAGATCTGGCAGAGACCCAGTACTTC.

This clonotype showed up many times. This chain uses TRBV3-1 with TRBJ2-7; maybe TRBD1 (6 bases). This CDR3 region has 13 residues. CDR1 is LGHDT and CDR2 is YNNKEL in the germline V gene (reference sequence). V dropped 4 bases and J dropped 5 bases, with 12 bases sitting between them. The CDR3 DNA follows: TGTGCCAGCAGCCTAGGACAGAAAGACGAGCAGTACTTC. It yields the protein CASSLGQKDEQYF.

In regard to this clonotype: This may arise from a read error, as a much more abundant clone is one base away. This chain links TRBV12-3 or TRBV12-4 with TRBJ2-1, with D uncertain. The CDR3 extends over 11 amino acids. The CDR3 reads CASSRKETQCF. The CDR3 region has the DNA TGTGCCAGCAGTAGGAAAGAGACCCAGTGCTTC.

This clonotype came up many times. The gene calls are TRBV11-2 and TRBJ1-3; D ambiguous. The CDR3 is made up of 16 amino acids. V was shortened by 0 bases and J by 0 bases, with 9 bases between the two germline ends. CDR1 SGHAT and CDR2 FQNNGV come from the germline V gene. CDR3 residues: CASSLDLVPSGNTIYF. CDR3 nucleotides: TGTGCCAGCAGCTTAGATCTCGTCCCCTCTGGAAACACCATATATTTT.